This T cell receptor (beta chain) was retrieved from a study of response to subunit inactivated influenza vaccine. Germline V gene data show CDR1 as SGHAT and CDR2 as FQNNGV. Germline trimming cut 4 bases from V and 4 bases from J; bases unmatched to any gene: 13. The CDR3 is 17 amino acids. TCRdb used MiXCR to reprocess the RT-PCR reads, holding one entry per CDR3 protein. The table includes about 500,000 distinct CDR3 sequences, 16% detected once. The sequencing used CD4+ T cells sorted from PBMCs, collected around 2 years after vaccination. This chain joins TRBV11-2 and TRBJ2-7; 10 bases agree with TRBD2. This TCR was recovered from a man between 50 and 75 years old who received an inactivated influenza vaccine. The CDR3, as DNA: TGTGCCAGCAGCTCACCTATCGGGCTAGCGGGAGCGTACGAGCAGTACTTC. Translating gives CASSSPIGLAGAYEQYF.